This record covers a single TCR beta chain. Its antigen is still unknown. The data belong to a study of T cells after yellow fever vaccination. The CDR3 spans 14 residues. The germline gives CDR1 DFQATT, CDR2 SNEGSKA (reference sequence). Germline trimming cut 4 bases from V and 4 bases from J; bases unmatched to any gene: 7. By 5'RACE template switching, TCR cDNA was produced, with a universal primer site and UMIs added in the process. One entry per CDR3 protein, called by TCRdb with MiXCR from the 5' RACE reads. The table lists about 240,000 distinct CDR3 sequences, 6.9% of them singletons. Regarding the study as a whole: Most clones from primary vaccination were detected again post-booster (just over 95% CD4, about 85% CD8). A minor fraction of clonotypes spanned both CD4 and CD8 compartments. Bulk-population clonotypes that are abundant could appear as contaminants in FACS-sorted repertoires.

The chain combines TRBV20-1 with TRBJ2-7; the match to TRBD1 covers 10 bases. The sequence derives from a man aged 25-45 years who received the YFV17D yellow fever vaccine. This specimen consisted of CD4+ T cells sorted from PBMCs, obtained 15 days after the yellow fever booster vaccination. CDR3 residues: CSATLDRGGYEQYF. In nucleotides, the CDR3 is TGCAGTGCTACCTTGGACAGGGGGGGGTACGAGCAGTACTTC.